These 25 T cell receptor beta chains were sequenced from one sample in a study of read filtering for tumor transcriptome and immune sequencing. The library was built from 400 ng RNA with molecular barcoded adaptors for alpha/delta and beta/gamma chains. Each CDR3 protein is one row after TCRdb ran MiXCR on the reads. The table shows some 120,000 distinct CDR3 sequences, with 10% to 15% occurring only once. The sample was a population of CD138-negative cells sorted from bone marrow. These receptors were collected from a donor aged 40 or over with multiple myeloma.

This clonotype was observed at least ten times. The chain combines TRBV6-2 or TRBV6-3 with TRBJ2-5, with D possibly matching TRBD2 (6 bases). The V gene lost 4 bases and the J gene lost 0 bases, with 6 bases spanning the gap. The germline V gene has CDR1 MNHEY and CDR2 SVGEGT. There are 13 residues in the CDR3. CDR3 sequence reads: CASSWDYQETQYF. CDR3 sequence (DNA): TGTGCCAGCAGTTGGGACTACCAAGAGACCCAGTACTTC.

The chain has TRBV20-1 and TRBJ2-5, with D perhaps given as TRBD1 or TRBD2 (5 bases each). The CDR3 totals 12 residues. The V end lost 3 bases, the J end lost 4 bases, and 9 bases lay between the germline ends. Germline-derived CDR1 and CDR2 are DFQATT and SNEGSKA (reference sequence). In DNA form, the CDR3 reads TGCAGTGCTAGTGCAGGGAGAGAGACCCAGTACTTC. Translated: CSASAGRETQYF.

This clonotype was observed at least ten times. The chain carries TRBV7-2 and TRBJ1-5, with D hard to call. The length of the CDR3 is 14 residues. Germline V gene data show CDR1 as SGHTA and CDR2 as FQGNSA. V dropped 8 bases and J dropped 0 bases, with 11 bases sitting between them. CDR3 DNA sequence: TGTGCCAGCTCGTTAGATTATAGCAATCAGCCCCAGCATTTT. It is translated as CASSLDYSNQPQHF. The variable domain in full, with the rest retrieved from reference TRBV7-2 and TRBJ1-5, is GAGVSQSPSNKVTEKGKDVELRCDPISGHTALYWYRQSLGQGLEFLIYFQGNSAPDKSGLPSDRFSAERTGGSVSTLTIQRTQQEDSAVYLCASSLDYSNQPQHFGDGTRLSIL.

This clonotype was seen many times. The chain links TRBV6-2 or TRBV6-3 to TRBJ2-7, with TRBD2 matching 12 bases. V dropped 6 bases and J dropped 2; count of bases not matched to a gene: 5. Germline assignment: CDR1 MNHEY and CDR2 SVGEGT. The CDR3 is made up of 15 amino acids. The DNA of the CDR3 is TGTGCCAGCAGACCAACTAGCGGGAGGACCTACGAGCAGTACTTC. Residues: CASRPTSGRTYEQYF.

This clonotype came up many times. The CDR3 is CASSLAPGGASTKDNEQFF. In nucleotides, the CDR3 is TGCGCCAGCAGCTTGGCGCCAGGGGGCGCATCCACTAAGGACAATGAGCAGTTCTTC. The genes are TRBV5-1 and TRBJ2-1, with 8 bases matching TRBD1. This CDR3 has 19 amino acids. Looked up from germline, CDR1 is SGHRS and CDR2 is YFSETQ. The junction had 16 bases not matched to a gene; V was cut back by 0 bases and J by 5 bases.

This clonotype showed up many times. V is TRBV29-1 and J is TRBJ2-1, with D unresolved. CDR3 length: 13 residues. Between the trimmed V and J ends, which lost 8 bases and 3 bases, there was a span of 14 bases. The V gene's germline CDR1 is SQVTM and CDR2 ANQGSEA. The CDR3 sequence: CSSPRPGYNEQFF. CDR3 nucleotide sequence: TGCAGCTCCCCTAGGCCGGGCTACAATGAGCAGTTCTTC.

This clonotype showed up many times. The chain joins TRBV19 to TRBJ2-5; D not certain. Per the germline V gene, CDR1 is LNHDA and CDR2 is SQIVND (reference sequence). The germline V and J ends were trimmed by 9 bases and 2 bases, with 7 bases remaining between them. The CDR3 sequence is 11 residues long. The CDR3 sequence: CASSIQETQYF. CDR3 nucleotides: TGTGCCAGCAGCATACAAGAGACCCAGTACTTC.

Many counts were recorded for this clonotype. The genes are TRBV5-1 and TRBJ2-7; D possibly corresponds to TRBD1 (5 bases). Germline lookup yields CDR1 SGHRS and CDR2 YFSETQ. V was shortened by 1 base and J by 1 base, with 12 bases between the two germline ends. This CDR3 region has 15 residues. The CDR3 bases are TGCGCCAGCAGCTTGTTTACAGGTTCTTCCTACGAGCAGTACTTC. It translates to CASSLFTGSSYEQYF. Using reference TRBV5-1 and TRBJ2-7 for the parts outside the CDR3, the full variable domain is KAGVTQTPRYLIKTRGQQVTLSCSPISGHRSVSWYQQTPGQGLQFLFEYFSETQRNKGNFPGRFSGRQFSNSRSEMNVSTLELGDSALYLCASSLFTGSSYEQYFGPGTRLTVT.

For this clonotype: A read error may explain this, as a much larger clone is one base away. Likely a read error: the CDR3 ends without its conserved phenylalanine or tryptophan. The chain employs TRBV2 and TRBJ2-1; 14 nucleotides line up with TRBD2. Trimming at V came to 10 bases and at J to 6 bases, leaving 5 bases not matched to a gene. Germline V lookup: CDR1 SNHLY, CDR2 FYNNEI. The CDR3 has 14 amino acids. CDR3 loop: CATRGTSGSNEQFL. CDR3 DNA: TGTGCCACAAGGGGGACTAGCGGGAGCAATGAGCAGTTCCTC.

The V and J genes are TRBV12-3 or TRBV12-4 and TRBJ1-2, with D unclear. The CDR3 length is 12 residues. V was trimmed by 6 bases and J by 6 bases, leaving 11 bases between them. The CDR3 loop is CASSRTVDGYTF. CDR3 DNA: TGTGCCAGCAGCCGCACAGTGGATGGCTACACCTTC.

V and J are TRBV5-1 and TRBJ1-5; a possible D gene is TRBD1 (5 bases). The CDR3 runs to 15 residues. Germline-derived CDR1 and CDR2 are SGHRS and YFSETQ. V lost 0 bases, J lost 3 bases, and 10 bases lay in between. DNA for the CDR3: TGCGCCAGCAGCTTGGGGGGGGGGAACAATCAGCCCCAGCATTTT. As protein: CASSLGGGNNQPQHF.

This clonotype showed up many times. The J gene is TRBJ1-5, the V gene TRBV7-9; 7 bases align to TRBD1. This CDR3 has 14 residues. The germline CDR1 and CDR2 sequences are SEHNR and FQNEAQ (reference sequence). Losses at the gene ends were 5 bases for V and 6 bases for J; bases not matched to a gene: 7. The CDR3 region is CASSQAGGSQPQHF. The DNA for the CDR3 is TGTGCCAGCAGCCAAGCAGGGGGTAGTCAGCCCCAGCATTTT.

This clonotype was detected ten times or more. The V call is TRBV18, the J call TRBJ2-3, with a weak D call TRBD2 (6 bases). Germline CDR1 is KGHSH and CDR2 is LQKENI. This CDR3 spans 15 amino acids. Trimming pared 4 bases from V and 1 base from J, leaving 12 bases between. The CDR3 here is CASSRDSQGTDTQYF. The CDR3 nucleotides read TGTGCCAGCTCACGGGACTCCCAAGGCACAGATACGCAGTATTTT.

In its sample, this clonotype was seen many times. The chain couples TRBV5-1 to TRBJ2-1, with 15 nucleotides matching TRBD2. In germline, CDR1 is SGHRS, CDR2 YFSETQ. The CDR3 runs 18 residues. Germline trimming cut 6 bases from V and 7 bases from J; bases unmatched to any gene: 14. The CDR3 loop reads CASNPGTSGRRLGNEQFF. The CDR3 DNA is TGCGCCAGCAACCCGGGGACTAGCGGGAGGCGGCTGGGGAATGAGCAGTTCTTC.

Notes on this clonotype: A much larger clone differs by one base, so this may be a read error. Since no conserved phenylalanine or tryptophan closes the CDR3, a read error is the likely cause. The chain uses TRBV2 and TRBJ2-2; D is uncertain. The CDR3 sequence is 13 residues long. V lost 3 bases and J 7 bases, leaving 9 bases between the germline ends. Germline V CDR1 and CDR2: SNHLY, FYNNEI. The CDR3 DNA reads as TGTGCCAGCAGTGATGGGGTTTTCGGGGAGCTGTTTCTT. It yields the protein CASSDGVFGELFL.

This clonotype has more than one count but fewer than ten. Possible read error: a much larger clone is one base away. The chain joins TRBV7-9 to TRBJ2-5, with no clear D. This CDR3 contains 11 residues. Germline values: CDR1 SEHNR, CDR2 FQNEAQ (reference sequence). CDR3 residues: CASSFQGTQYF. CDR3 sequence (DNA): TGTGCCAGCAGCTTCCAAGGGACCCAGTACTTC.

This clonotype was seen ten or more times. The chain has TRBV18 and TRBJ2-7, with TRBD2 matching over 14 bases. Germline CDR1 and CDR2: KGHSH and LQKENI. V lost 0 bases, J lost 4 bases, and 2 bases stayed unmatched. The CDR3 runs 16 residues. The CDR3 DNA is TGTGCCAGCTCACCACCGGGACTAGCGGGAGATTACGAGCAGTACTTC. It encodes CASSPPGLAGDYEQYF.

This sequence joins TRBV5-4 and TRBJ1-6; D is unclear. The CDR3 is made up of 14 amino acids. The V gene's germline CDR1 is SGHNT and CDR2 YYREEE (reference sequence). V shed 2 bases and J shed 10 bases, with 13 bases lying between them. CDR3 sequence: CASSFASLQSPLHF. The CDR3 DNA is TGTGCCAGCAGCTTTGCAAGTCTGCAGTCACCCCTCCACTTT.

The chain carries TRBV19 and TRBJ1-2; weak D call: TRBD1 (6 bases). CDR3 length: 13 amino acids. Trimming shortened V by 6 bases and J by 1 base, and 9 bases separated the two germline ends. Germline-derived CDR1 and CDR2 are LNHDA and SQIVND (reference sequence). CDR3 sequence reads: CASRTDSNYGYTF. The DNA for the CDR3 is TGTGCCAGTAGGACGGACAGTAACTATGGCTACACCTTC.

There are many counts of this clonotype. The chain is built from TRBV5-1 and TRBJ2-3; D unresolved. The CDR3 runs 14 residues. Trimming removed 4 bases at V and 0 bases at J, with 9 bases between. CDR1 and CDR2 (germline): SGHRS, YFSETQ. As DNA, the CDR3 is TGCGCCAGCAGCCAGACACTAAGCACAGATACGCAGTATTTT. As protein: CASSQTLSTDTQYF.

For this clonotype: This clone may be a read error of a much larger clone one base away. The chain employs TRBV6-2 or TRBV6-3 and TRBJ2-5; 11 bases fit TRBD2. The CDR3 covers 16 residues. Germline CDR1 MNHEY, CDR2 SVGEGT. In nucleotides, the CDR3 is TGTGCCAGCAGGCGCCGACTAGCGGGGAACCAAGAGACCCGGTACTTC. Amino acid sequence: CASRRRLAGNQETRYF.

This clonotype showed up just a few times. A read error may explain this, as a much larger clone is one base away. The CDR3 DNA reads TGTGCCAGCGGTTTAAGGGGGCAGGCGAACACTGAAGCTTTCTTT. Translation gives CASGLRGQANTEAFF. This rearrangement joins TRBV12-3 or TRBV12-4 to TRBJ1-1; 7 positions agree with TRBD1. The CDR3 extends over 15 amino acids.

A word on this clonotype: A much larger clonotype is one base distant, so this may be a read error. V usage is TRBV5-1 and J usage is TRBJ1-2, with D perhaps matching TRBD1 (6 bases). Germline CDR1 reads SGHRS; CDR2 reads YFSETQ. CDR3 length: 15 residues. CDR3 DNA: TGCGCCATCAGCGAGGGGGTTTCAAGGGACAATGGCTACACCTTC. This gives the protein CAISEGVSRDNGYTF.

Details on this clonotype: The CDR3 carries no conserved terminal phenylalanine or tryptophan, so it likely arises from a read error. The CDR3 loop reads CASSQGTSVIDTQYS. The CDR3 nucleotides read TGTGCCAGCAGCCAAGGGACTAGCGTCATAGATACGCAGTATTCT. This chain connects TRBV3-1 to TRBJ2-3, with TRBD2 matching over 9 bases. This CDR3 is 15 amino acids long. V lost 1 base to trimming and J lost 5 bases; unmatched junction nucleotides: 4. Germline V lookup: CDR1 LGHDT, CDR2 YNNKEL (reference sequence).

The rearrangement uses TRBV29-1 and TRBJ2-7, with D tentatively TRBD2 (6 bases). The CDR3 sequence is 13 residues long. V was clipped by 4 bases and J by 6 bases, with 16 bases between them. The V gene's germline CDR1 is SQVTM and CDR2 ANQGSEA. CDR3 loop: CSVAPPLGGEQYF. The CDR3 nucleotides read TGCAGCGTTGCCCCGCCGCTGGGAGGCGAGCAGTACTTC.